This T cell receptor beta chain came from a study of T cells expressing NK-cell markers. Regarding the study as a whole: Clones of NKG2C+ T cells that had expanded were of unclear HCMV specificity.

About this clonotype itself: The antigen is unknown.

The CDR3 spans 15 residues. The germline V gene encodes CDR1 MGHRA and CDR2 YSYEKL. TCRdb re-called the 5' RACE reads; one entry per CDR3 protein, DNA not given. This sample's table reports fewer than 550,000 distinct CDR3 sequences. The sequenced sample consisted of blood T cells: a sorted CD56 or NKG2C T cell subset, CD4+ or CD8+ T cells, or bulk PBMC T cells (not recorded which). This TCR came from a woman aged 45-65 years in good health. V usage is TRBV4-1 and J usage is TRBJ2-5; absent DNA, TCRdb's TRBD2 call cannot be checked. The CDR3 loop is CASSLVGALSETQYF.